Following are 32 T cell receptor beta chains from one sample sequenced in a study of CD8 T cells in ankylosing spondylitis. Each CDR3 protein is one row after TCRdb ran MiXCR on the 5' RACE reads. The sample comprises 250,000 or so distinct CDR3 sequences, 15% to 20% of which are singletons, and around 32% rests with the top ten. The material sequenced was blood, either unsorted or a sorted T cell fraction (not recorded which). These TCRs come from a male donor with ankylosing spondylitis or in good health (not recorded which).

This clonotype was counted only a few times. The chain joins TRBV4-1 to TRBJ2-7, with D possibly matching TRBD2 (5 bases). Germline CDR1 MGHRA, CDR2 YSYEKL. CDR3 length equals 16 residues. Between the trimmed V and J ends, which lost 1 base and 0 bases, there was a span of 13 bases. The CDR3 DNA follows: TGCGCCAGCAGCCAAGCCTTAGCGCCTAGCTCCTACGAGCAGTACTTC. Protein sequence: CASSQALAPSSYEQYF.

This clonotype was observed a handful of times. The V gene is TRBV5-1, the J gene TRBJ2-7; possibly TRBD2 for D (5 bases). From germline, CDR1 is SGHRS and CDR2 YFSETQ. This CDR3 region has 14 residues. The V and J ends lost 0 bases and 7 bases respectively, with 14 bases between them. The CDR3 reads CASSLAGLGGEQYF. The CDR3 DNA is TGCGCCAGCAGCTTGGCCGGTTTGGGCGGGGAGCAGTACTTC.

The J gene is TRBJ2-1, the V gene TRBV5-1; no definite D call. Germline assignment: CDR1 SGHRS and CDR2 YFSETQ. The CDR3 covers 17 residues. V was trimmed by 4 bases and J by 4 bases, leaving 21 bases between them. The CDR3 protein is CASSPRLGQSPYNEQFF. The CDR3 region has the DNA TGCGCCAGCAGCCCACGCCTAGGGCAGAGTCCTTACAATGAGCAGTTCTTC.

This clonotype was recorded a few times. The chain employs TRBV4-2 and TRBJ1-5; D is possibly TRBD1 (6 bases). Trimming left V 0 bases short and J 5 bases short, with 14 bases between. CDR1 and CDR2 (germline): LGHNA, YNFKEQ. The CDR3 length is 16 residues. CDR3 loop: CASSQDAAGEDQPQHF. CDR3 DNA sequence: TGTGCCAGCAGCCAAGATGCGGCAGGGGAAGATCAGCCCCAGCATTTT.

This chain joins TRBV27 and TRBJ1-1; D is unresolved. CDR1 is MNHEY, CDR2 SMNVEV, per germline (reference sequence). This CDR3 contains 12 residues. Trimming pared 5 bases from V and 4 bases from J, leaving 8 bases between. The CDR3 loop is CASSRGTTEAFF. CDR3 DNA: TGTGCCAGCAGTCGGGGTACCACTGAAGCTTTCTTT.

The rearrangement links TRBV4-1 to TRBJ2-1, with unresolved D. From germline, CDR1 is MGHRA and CDR2 YSYEKL. V dropped 0 bases and J dropped 0 bases, with 12 bases sitting between them. The CDR3 sequence is 17 residues long. This CDR3 is CASSQDGIQNSYNEQFF. For the CDR3, the DNA is TGCGCCAGCAGCCAAGATGGGATTCAGAACTCCTACAATGAGCAGTTCTTC.

This sequence joins TRBV28 and TRBJ2-7; D might be TRBD1 (5 bases). Germline assignment: CDR1 MDHEN and CDR2 SYDVKM. V was shortened by 1 base and J by 5 bases, with 6 bases between the two germline ends. The CDR3 is made up of 12 amino acids. The CDR3 spells CASSLLGHEQYF. The CDR3 DNA is TGTGCCAGCAGTTTATTGGGGCACGAGCAGTACTTC. The whole variable domain, filled in from reference TRBV28 and TRBJ2-7, reads DVKVTQSSRYLVKRTGEKVFLECVQDMDHENMFWYRQDPGLGLRLIYFSYDVKMKEKGDIPEGYSVSREKKERFSLILESASTNQTSMYLCASSLLGHEQYFGPGTRLTVT.

This clonotype was seen a few times. The CDR3 loop reads CSVEMWGNTEAFF. The CDR3 bases are TGCAGCGTTGAAATGTGGGGGAACACTGAAGCTTTCTTT. The chain is built from TRBV29-1 and TRBJ1-1; D is uncertain. V was cut by 2 bases and J by 1 base, with 8 bases left in between. The CDR3 is made up of 13 amino acids. Germline-derived CDR1 and CDR2 are SQVTM and ANQGSEA. The full variable domain, its missing parts supplied by reference TRBV29-1 and TRBJ1-1, is SAVISQKPSRDICQRGTSLTIQCQVDSQVTMMFWYRQQPGQSLTLIATANQGSEATYESGFVIDKFPISRPNLTFSTLTVSNMSPEDSSIYLCSVEMWGNTEAFFGQGTRLTVV.

The chain is built from TRBV5-1 and TRBJ2-5; 9 positions match TRBD2. With V trimmed by 5 bases and J by 5 bases, 13 bases remained unmatched. In germline, CDR1 is SGHRS, CDR2 YFSETQ. The CDR3 runs to 16 residues. The CDR3, as DNA: TGCGCCAGCAGAGACGCTAGCGGGATGGGGAGTGAGACCCAGTACTTC. Amino acid sequence: CASRDASGMGSETQYF.

This clonotype was observed many times. The chain is built from TRBV29-1 and TRBJ2-2; D is possibly TRBD2 (5 bases). The CDR3 covers 13 residues. V lost 6 bases, J lost 3 bases, and 11 bases lay in between. Germline V gives CDR1 SQVTM, CDR2 ANQGSEA. The CDR3: CSVKAGDTGELFF. The CDR3 nucleotides read TGCAGCGTCAAGGCGGGCGACACCGGGGAGCTGTTTTTT.

In DNA form, the CDR3 reads TGTGCCACCTGCCAAGATCACATTGACAGGGTTGAAGCTTTCTTT. This codes for CATCQDHIDRVEAFF. The chain couples TRBV3-1 to TRBJ1-1; 7 nucleotides line up with TRBD1. CDR1 is LGHDT, CDR2 YNNKEL, per germline (reference sequence). V was clipped by 10 bases and J by 7 bases; unmatched bases: 18. The length of the CDR3 is 15 residues.

The chain recombines TRBV4-2 with TRBJ2-2, with D unresolved. The V end was cut by 5 bases, the J end by 0 bases, with 4 bases between. The CDR3 loop spans 13 amino acids. The germline CDR1 and CDR2 sequences are LGHNA and YNFKEQ. In nucleotides, the CDR3 is TGTGCCAGCAGCGGAGCGAACACCGGGGAGCTGTTTTTT. It encodes CASSGANTGELFF.

The CDR3 is CASSYRGLALYEQYF. In DNA, the CDR3 is TGTGCCAGCAGTTACCGTGGACTAGCGTTATACGAGCAGTACTTC. The rearrangement uses TRBV6-5 and TRBJ2-7, with 9 bases identical to TRBD2. Per the germline V gene, CDR1 is MNHEY and CDR2 is SVGAGI. V shed 2 bases, J shed 4 bases, and the junction held 6 bases outside the gene matches. The CDR3 is made up of 15 amino acids.

In this sample, this clonotype turned up many times. The chain has TRBV29-1 and TRBJ2-2, with D uncertain. Germline lookup yields CDR1 SQVTM and CDR2 ANQGSEA. V lost 3 bases and J lost 0, with 11 bases in between. There are 15 residues in the CDR3. This CDR3 is CSVDSWGTNTGELFF. Here the CDR3 DNA reads TGCAGCGTTGACTCGTGGGGTACGAACACCGGGGAGCTGTTTTTT.

This clonotype was detected only a few times. The chain joins TRBV7-8 to TRBJ2-2; D is uncertain. The germline V and J ends were trimmed by 5 bases and 6 bases, with 13 bases remaining between them. Per the germline V gene, CDR1 is SGHVS and CDR2 is FQNEAQ. This CDR3 has 14 amino acids. The CDR3 DNA reads TGTGCCAGCAGCGCCCCCGTCGCCGCCGGGGAGCTGTTTTTT. Its translation: CASSAPVAAGELFF. Drawing the rest from reference TRBV7-8 and TRBJ2-2, the complete variable domain is GAGVSQSPRYKVAKRGQDVALRCDPISGHVSLFWYQQALGQGPEFLTYFQNEAQLDKSGLPSDRFFAERPEGSVSTLKIQRTQQEDSAVYLCASSAPVAAGELFFGEGSRLTVL.

This rearrangement joins TRBV7-9 to TRBJ2-2, with D hard to call. Trimming cost V 7 bases and J 0 bases, with 12 bases left between them. This CDR3 has 15 amino acids. The germline V gene encodes CDR1 SEHNR and CDR2 FQNEAQ (reference sequence). The DNA for the CDR3 is TGTGCCAGCATCCCCGGGCCCCCGAACACCGGGGAGCTGTTTTTT. It is translated as CASIPGPPNTGELFF.

The J gene is TRBJ2-7, the V gene TRBV7-9; TRBD2 aligns across 15 bases. Trimming at V came to 7 bases and at J to 2 bases, leaving 3 bases not matched to a gene. CDR1 is SEHNR, CDR2 FQNEAQ, per germline (reference sequence). The CDR3 length is 15 residues. The CDR3 region is CASIGLAGGPYEQYF. DNA for the CDR3: TGTGCCAGCATCGGACTAGCGGGAGGGCCCTACGAGCAGTACTTC.

The chain uses TRBV29-1 and TRBJ2-1; 7 bases are shared with TRBD1. V lost 7 bases and J lost 8; bases outside the gene matches: 11. CDR3 length equals 13 residues. Per germline, CDR1 SQVTM and CDR2 ANQGSEA. The CDR3 region is CSATGTAWDEQFF. CDR3 in DNA: TGCAGCGCCACCGGGACAGCTTGGGATGAGCAGTTCTTC.

In this sample, this clonotype turned up a few times. This rearrangement joins TRBV5-1 to TRBJ2-2; D gene ambiguous. V was pared by 0 bases and J by 11 bases, with 8 bases between. Germline CDR1 reads SGHRS; CDR2 reads YFSETQ. The length of the CDR3 is 12 residues. This chain's CDR3 is CASSLGPTELFF. The CDR3 bases are TGCGCCAGCAGCTTGGGCCCGACTGAGCTGTTTTTT.

The rearrangement links TRBV20-1 to TRBJ2-3; D is possibly TRBD2 (6 bases). From germline, CDR1 is DFQATT and CDR2 SNEGSKA (reference sequence). The CDR3 contains 15 residues. The V end lost 0 bases, the J end lost 2 bases, and 12 bases lay between the germline ends. The CDR3 sequence: CSARDSGEHTDTQYF. In DNA form, the CDR3 reads TGCAGTGCTAGAGATAGCGGAGAGCACACAGATACGCAGTATTTT.

In this sample, this clonotype turned up many times. J is TRBJ2-7 and V is TRBV4-3; 9 bases fit TRBD2. With V trimmed by 0 bases and J by 6 bases, 12 bases remained unmatched. In germline, CDR1 is LGHNA, CDR2 YSLEER. The CDR3 contains 17 residues. CDR3 in DNA: TGCGCCAGCAGCCAAGAAGGTACGCGGGAGGGCCTCACCGAGCAGTACTTC. Translation gives CASSQEGTREGLTEQYF.

The chain joins TRBV7-8 to TRBJ1-2; 7 nucleotides match TRBD1. There are 13 residues in the CDR3. V lost 1 base to trimming and J lost 6 bases; unmatched junction nucleotides: 2. Germline lookup yields CDR1 SGHVS and CDR2 FQNEAQ. CDR3 region: CASSLGTGNGYTF. Written as DNA, the CDR3 is TGTGCCAGCAGCTTAGGGACAGGCAATGGCTACACCTTC.

The V and J genes are TRBV12-3 or TRBV12-4 and TRBJ2-5; D perhaps matches TRBD2 (6 bases). CDR3 length: 15 residues. The V end was cut by 5 bases, the J end by 1 base, with 14 bases between. CDR3 coding DNA: TGTGCCAGCAGTCCCCGAGGTAGCGGCCAAGAGACCCAGTACTTC. It codes for CASSPRGSGQETQYF.

Many counts were recorded for this clonotype. This chain uses TRBV5-1 with TRBJ2-2; D may be TRBD1 (7 bases). V was clipped by 1 base and J by 3 bases, with 13 bases between them. The CDR3 totals 16 residues. Per germline, CDR1 SGHRS and CDR2 YFSETQ. The chain's CDR3 is CASSLWQGEDTGELFF. The DNA for the CDR3 is TGCGCCAGCAGCTTGTGGCAGGGGGAGGACACCGGGGAGCTGTTTTTT. Variable domain in full (rest from reference TRBV5-1 and TRBJ2-2): KAGVTQTPRYLIKTRGQQVTLSCSPISGHRSVSWYQQTPGQGLQFLFEYFSETQRNKGNFPGRFSGRQFSNSRSEMNVSTLELGDSALYLCASSLWQGEDTGELFFGEGSRLTVL.

The CDR3 sequence is CASSLTGSIQETQYF. The CDR3 DNA sequence: TGTGCCAGCAGTTTAACAGGGAGCATCCAAGAGACCCAGTACTTC. V is TRBV12-3 or TRBV12-4 and J is TRBJ2-5, with a tentative D call TRBD1 (6 bases). Trimming left V 2 bases short and J 1 base short, with 11 bases between. The CDR3 loop spans 15 amino acids.

V and J are TRBV6-2 or TRBV6-3 and TRBJ2-1; 10 bases fit TRBD2. V lost 4 bases and J lost 9; bases outside the gene matches: 9. The germline V gene encodes CDR1 MNHEY and CDR2 SVGEGT. CDR3 length: 15 residues. CDR3 sequence reads: CASSWLGLAWAEQFF. The CDR3 nucleotides are TGTGCCAGCAGTTGGTTGGGACTAGCGTGGGCTGAGCAGTTCTTC.

Here the CDR3 reads CSVEKRLGEQFF. The CDR3 DNA follows: TGCAGCGTTGAAAAACGCCTCGGTGAGCAGTTCTTC. The V gene is TRBV29-1, the J gene TRBJ2-1; D is undetermined. V was pared by 2 bases and J by 9 bases, with 11 bases between. The length of the CDR3 is 12 residues. The germline gives CDR1 SQVTM, CDR2 ANQGSEA.

This chain uses TRBV14 with TRBJ2-1; 9 bases fit TRBD2. V lost 4 bases and J lost 8; bases outside the gene matches: 9. The germline gives CDR1 SGHDN, CDR2 FVKESK. The CDR3 length is 15 residues. CDR3 loop: CASSLRLAVEYEQFF. The CDR3 region has the DNA TGTGCCAGCAGCCTCAGACTAGCGGTTGAGTATGAGCAGTTCTTC. The whole variable domain, filled in from reference TRBV14 and TRBJ2-1, reads EAGVTQFPSHSVIEKGQTVTLRCDPISGHDNLYWYRRVMGKEIKFLLHFVKESKQDESGMPNNRFLAERTGGTYSTLKVQPAELEDSGVYFCASSLRLAVEYEQFFGPGTRLTVL.

This clonotype was seen only a few times. The rearrangement uses TRBV20-1 and TRBJ1-5; no clear D. V was trimmed by 0 bases and J by 9 bases, leaving 9 bases between them. This CDR3 spans 12 amino acids. Germline CDR1 reads DFQATT; CDR2 reads SNEGSKA (reference sequence). The CDR3 reads CSARDLDGPQHF. The DNA of the CDR3 is TGCAGTGCTAGAGATCTGGACGGGCCCCAGCATTTT.

The rearrangement uses TRBV7-2 and TRBJ2-7, with 9 bases matching TRBD1. V shed 8 bases and J 4 bases; nucleotides not matched to a gene: 6. CDR3 length: 13 residues. Germline V gives CDR1 SGHTA, CDR2 FQGNSA. The CDR3 loop is CASAGQGSYEQYF. The CDR3 DNA reads as TGTGCCAGCGCGGGACAGGGTTCGTACGAGCAGTACTTC.

The chain couples TRBV6-1 to TRBJ2-7, with a possible D match to TRBD2 (5 bases). V was shortened by 5 bases and J by 2 bases, with 13 bases between the two germline ends. Germline V lookup: CDR1 MNHNS, CDR2 SASEGT. The CDR3 has 14 amino acids. The CDR3 is CASSLSGITYEQYF. CDR3 bases: TGTGCCAGCAGTCTGTCCGGGATCACCTACGAGCAGTACTTC.

On this clonotype: A junction boundary mismatches the germline segment, possibly from a read error. The chain has TRBV25-1 and TRBJ1-5; D perhaps matches TRBD1 (5 bases). From germline, CDR1 is MGHDK and CDR2 SYGVNS. This CDR3 has 13 residues. The CDR3 here is CASTEWGDQPQHF. The CDR3 DNA reads TGTGCCAGCACTGAATGGGGGGATCAGCCCCAGCATTTT.